The 10 T cell receptor beta chains in this list originate from one sample, sequenced in a study of T cell responses to AZD1222 COVID-19 vaccine. The assay was immunoSEQ multiplex PCR, and TCRdb's table has in-frame clones only and misses some. Found here are around 150,000 clones, 92% of them singletons; the top ten hold approximately 4.7%. Specimen: peripheral blood, collected on day 0 of AZD1222 vaccination. The receptor set was obtained from an adult in good health.

The gene calls are TRBV3-1 (or the pseudogene TRBV3-2) and TRBJ2-7; 12 bases line up with TRBD2. This CDR3 has 17 amino acids. Germline V gene data show CDR1 as LGHDT and CDR2 as YNNKEL (reference sequence). J gave up 1 base and V 4 bases, and 8 bases lay outside the gene matches. CDR3 nucleotide sequence: TGTGCCAGCAGCCCGCTCCCCGGACTAGCGGGGTCCTACGAGCAGTACTTC. This translates into CASSPLPGLAGSYEQYF.

The chain is built from TRBV28 and TRBJ2-3; D is undetermined. This CDR3 has 17 residues. The germline V and J ends were trimmed by 6 bases and 3 bases, with 22 bases remaining between them. CDR1 MDHEN and CDR2 SYDVKM come from the germline V gene. The CDR3: CASRISASQTQTDTQYF. CDR3 nucleotide sequence: TGTGCCAGCAGGATCTCTGCCAGCCAGACCCAGACAGATACGCAGTATTTT.

The chain couples TRBV6-5 to TRBJ2-7; 11 nucleotides line up with TRBD2. V trimming: 6 bases; J trimming: 6 bases; junction bases outside the gene matches: 7. Germline CDR1 and CDR2: MNHEY and SVGAGI. The CDR3 is made up of 14 amino acids. In DNA, the CDR3 is TGTGCCAGCAGAAAACTAGCGGGAGTTGTCGAGCAGTACTTC. Protein sequence: CASRKLAGVVEQYF.

The chain uses TRBV24-1 and TRBJ2-2; TRBD2 aligns across 13 bases. The germline CDR1 and CDR2 sequences are KGHDR and SFDVKD. The CDR3 sequence is 17 residues long. V was pared by 4 bases and J by 3 bases, with 4 bases of the junction left unmatched. The CDR3 spells CATSDGLAGVHTGELFF. The CDR3 bases are TGTGCCACCAGTGACGGACTAGCGGGGGTTCACACCGGGGAGCTGTTTTTT.

This sequence joins TRBV29-1 and TRBJ2-7; 8 bases are shared with TRBD1. The CDR3 sequence is 13 residues long. Germline V CDR1 and CDR2: SQVTM, ANQGSEA. Trimming took 6 bases from V and 3 from J; bases not matched to a gene: 7. CDR3 coding DNA: TGCAGCGTCCCTGGACAGGGCAACTACGAGCAGTACTTC. Amino acid sequence: CSVPGQGNYEQYF.

The V call is TRBV4-1, the J call TRBJ2-7; D gene uncertain. The V end lost 2 bases, the J end lost 6 bases, and 14 bases lay between the germline ends. This CDR3 is built from 14 residues. Per germline, CDR1 MGHRA and CDR2 YSYEKL. The CDR3 DNA reads TGCGCCAGCAGCCAATGGGCAGAGGACGGCGAGCAGTACTTC. It translates to CASSQWAEDGEQYF.

This chain uses TRBV29-1 with TRBJ2-5; 7 bases map to TRBD2. Germline V lookup: CDR1 SQVTM, CDR2 ANQGSEA. V lost 6 bases to trimming and J lost 2 bases; unmatched junction nucleotides: 9. The CDR3 spans 14 residues. CDR3 protein: CSVRLAQKQETQYF. CDR3 DNA: TGCAGCGTAAGACTAGCCCAGAAGCAAGAGACCCAGTACTTC.

This rearrangement joins TRBV15 to TRBJ1-1; 7 bases are a match to TRBD1. The germline CDR1 and CDR2 sequences are LNHNV and YYDKDF (reference sequence). The CDR3 covers 14 residues. The V segment lost 6 bases and the J segment 5 bases; nucleotides outside the gene matches: 9. CDR3 nucleotide sequence: TGTGCCACCAGTCAGGGGGGTCTTATTACTGAAGCTTTCTTT. It specifies CATSQGGLITEAFF. The full variable domain, in which reference TRBV15 and TRBJ1-1 provide the parts outside the CDR3, is DAMVIQNPRYQVTQFGKPVTLSCSQTLNHNVMYWYQQKSSQAPKLLFHYYDKDFNNEADTPDNFQSRRPNTSFCFLDIRSPGLGDTAMYLCATSQGGLITEAFFGQGTRLTVV.

The chain recombines TRBV4-1 with TRBJ2-7, with D perhaps assigned TRBD1 or TRBD2 (5 bases each). The germline V and J ends were trimmed by 0 bases and 2 bases, with 8 bases remaining between them. The CDR3 has 14 residues. Germline V lookup: CDR1 MGHRA, CDR2 YSYEKL. The CDR3 sequence: CASSQDLGPYEQYF. CDR3 nucleotide sequence: TGCGCCAGCAGCCAAGATTTGGGACCCTACGAGCAGTACTTC.

This chain connects TRBV12-5 to TRBJ2-1; 10 bases are shared with TRBD2. This CDR3 comprises 15 residues. Germline loops: CDR1 LGHNT, CDR2 FRNRAP. V lost 7 bases to trimming and J lost 4 bases; unmatched junction nucleotides: 7. This chain's CDR3 is CASESSGGSYNEQFF. As DNA, the CDR3 is TGTGCTAGTGAGTCTAGCGGGGGTTCGTACAATGAGCAGTTCTTC.